The rows below give T cell receptor beta chains drawn from one sample of a study of T-cell memory formation after mild COVID-19. TCRdb fed the 5' RACE reads into MiXCR, producing one record per CDR3 protein. The sample contains 300,000 to 350,000 distinct CDR3 sequences, 14% of which appear only once. The source material was PBMCs or a T cell subset sorted from them (not recorded which). The origin of the receptors is a man younger than 35 who had mild COVID-19 (a few samples of this study predate the infection). Cell type and time point are not known. Both conserved end residues are part of each CDR3. The D gene is left open where the match is weak. The size entry is marked missing in some rows and otherwise reads once, few, many or a size class.

J gene,V gene,clone size,D gene,CDR3 DNA,CDR3 protein
TRBJ2-2,TRBV6-5,.,.,TGTGCCAGCAGTTACGGGACAACGAACACCGGGGAGCTGTTTTTT,CASSYGTTNTGELFF
TRBJ2-5,TRBV7-2,few,TRBD2,TGTGCCAGCAGCTTCTGGGGCGGGGGGCTCCAAGAGACCCAGTACTTC,CASSFWGGGLQETQYF
TRBJ2-2,TRBV6-5,many,.,TGTGCCAGCAGTTACTCGTATGGGAACACCGGGGAGCTGTTTTTT,CASSYSYGNTGELFF
TRBJ1-2,TRBV2,few,.,TGTGCCAGCAGTGAAGACGGCGGATTCTATGGCTACACCTTC,CASSEDGGFYGYTF
TRBJ1-1,TRBV28,few,.,TGTGCCAGCAGTTTATCTAGAAGGGCAAACACTGAAGCTTTCTTT,CASSLSRRANTEAFF
TRBJ1-1,TRBV4-2,.,.,TGTGCCAGCAGCCAAGTCGGGGGGACGGTGAACACTGAAGCTTTCTTT,CASSQVGGTVNTEAFF
TRBJ1-5,TRBV12-3/TRBV12-4,many,.,TGTGCCAGCAGTTTTGATGGGGGACATCAGCCCCAGCATTTT,CASSFDGGHQPQHF
TRBJ1-3,TRBV20-1,few,.,TGCAGTGCCCCTTGGGGAAACACCATATATTTT,CSAPWGNTIYF
TRBJ2-5,TRBV27,.,TRBD2,TGTGCCAGCAGTTCCTCACTAGCGGCCCAAGAGACCCAGTACTTC,CASSSSLAAQETQYF
TRBJ1-1,TRBV18,few,.,TGTGCCAGCTCACCACTCCTCGGGGATGAAGCTTTCTTT,CASSPLLGDEAFF
TRBJ2-5,TRBV20-1,few,.,TGCAGTGCTAGAGAGATGCCCCAAGAGACCCAGTACTTC,CSAREMPQETQYF
TRBJ1-6,TRBV20-1,many,.,TGCAGTGCTAGAGTTCAACAGGGTGTTGGTTCACCCCTCCACTTT,CSARVQQGVGSPLHF
TRBJ1-1,TRBV9,many,.,TGTGCCAGCAGCGTAGTCGGCAGCCGAAACACTGAAGCTTTCTTT,CASSVVGSRNTEAFF
TRBJ2-1,TRBV28,.,TRBD2,TGTGCCAGCAGTCCCTCCAGAAAGCGGGGGAGATACAATGAGCAGTTCTTC,CASSPSRKRGRYNEQFF
TRBJ2-5,TRBV5-1,.,.,TGCGCCAGCAGCTTGGAGAGCGGAGAGACCCAGTACTTC,CASSLESGETQYF
TRBJ1-1,TRBV4-3,.,.,TGCGCCAGCAGCCAAGACGATGACAGATACACTGAAGCTTTCTTT,CASSQDDDRYTEAFF
TRBJ1-1,TRBV7-3,.,.,TGTGCCAGCAGCTTAAGTCCGGGCATGAACACTGAAGCTTTCTTT,CASSLSPGMNTEAFF
TRBJ1-1,TRBV11-1,.,.,TGTGCCAGCAGAAGGATGGGGCGCACTGAAGCTTTCTTT,CASRRMGRTEAFF
TRBJ1-1,TRBV29-1,many,TRBD1,TGCTCAACCCGGGACAGCTTCACTGAAGCTTTCTTT,CSTRDSFTEAFF
TRBJ2-1,TRBV11-1,.,.,TGTGCCAGCAGCTTAGAGGGGGATTTGTACAATGAGCAGTTCTTC,CASSLEGDLYNEQFF
TRBJ2-5,TRBV7-2,few,.,TGTGCCAGCAGCTTAGTGTACGGACAAGAGACCCAGTACTTC,CASSLVYGQETQYF
TRBJ2-1,TRBV6-2/TRBV6-3,.,.,TGTGCCAGCAGTTCCGACAGTCCCCTTTTCAATGAGCAGTTCTTC,CASSSDSPLFNEQFF
TRBJ2-5,TRBV29-1,.,.,TGCAGCGTTGACCGGGCAATTCAAGAGACCCAGTACTTC,CSVDRAIQETQYF